This record concerns one TCR beta chain sequence. The source of the sample is a study of cytomegalovirus exposure and HLA in healthy donors. Primers: 60 Vbeta forward and 13 Jbeta reverse. Here immunoSEQ multiplex PCR was the method, and the copy in TCRdb shows in-frame clones only, minus some. This sample has 150,000 to 200,000 clones, with 75% to 85% found just once. Germline V gene lookup returns CDR1 MGHDK and CDR2 SYGVNS. This CDR3 spans 14 amino acids. Trimming took 5 bases from V and 2 from J; bases not matched to a gene: 4. The source is a boy aged 10-17 years in good health and CMV-seronegative. Sequenced sample: PBMCs. This chain links TRBV25-1 with TRBJ1-2, with TRBD1 matching over 8 bases. Here the CDR3 DNA reads TGTGCCAGCAGTTCCCGGACAGGGAACTATGGCTACACCTTC. Translation: CASSSRTGNYGYTF.